This T cell receptor (beta chain) originates from a study of cytomegalovirus exposure and HLA in healthy donors. As for the study in general: Most genotyped donors, 75% to 85% of more than 300, had Caucasian-associated genetic ancestry.

This clone came up a few times. The PCR contained 60 Vbeta and 13 Jbeta primers. Profiled with immunoSEQ multiplex PCR; TCRdb holds only in-frame clones, not every one. The sample holds 170,000 or so clones, under 90% seen once. V gave up 8 bases and J gave up 0 bases, with 10 bases separating them. Germline CDR1 is ENHRY and CDR2 is SYGVKD. The CDR3 is 13 residues long. The sequence came from a man aged 18 to 35 in good health and CMV-seronegative. The rearrangement joins TRBV10-3 to TRBJ1-1; D ambiguous. Sample: PBMCs. CDR3 loop: CAIEEGLNTEAFF. The CDR3 DNA follows: TGTGCCATCGAGGAGGGCCTGAACACTGAAGCTTTCTTT.